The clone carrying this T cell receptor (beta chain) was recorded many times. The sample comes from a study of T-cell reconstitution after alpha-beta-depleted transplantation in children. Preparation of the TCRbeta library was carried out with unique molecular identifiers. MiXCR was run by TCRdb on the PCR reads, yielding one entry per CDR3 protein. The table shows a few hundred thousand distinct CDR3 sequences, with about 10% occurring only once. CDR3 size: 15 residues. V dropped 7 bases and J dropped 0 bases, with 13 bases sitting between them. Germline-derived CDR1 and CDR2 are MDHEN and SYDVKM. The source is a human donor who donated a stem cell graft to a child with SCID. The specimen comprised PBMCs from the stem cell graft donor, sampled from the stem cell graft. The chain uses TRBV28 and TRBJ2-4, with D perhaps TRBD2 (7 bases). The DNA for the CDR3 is TGTGCCAGCAAGGGGGGGTCAGTAGCCAAAAACATTCAGTACTTC. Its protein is CASKGGSVAKNIQYF.